The 29 T cell receptor delta chains in this list originate from one sample, sequenced in a study of gamma-delta T cells after stem cell transplantation. TCRdb reprocessed the RT-PCR reads using CATT. The sample contains about 3,000 delta-chain clones, 2.9% of which appear only once. Sequencing used gamma-delta T cells. These receptors were obtained from a human donor. It is not recorded whose cells these are; they may come from a transplant donor.

This clone was observed a few times. The chain joins TRDV2 to TRDJ3, with 8 positions matching TRDD3. This CDR3 comprises 20 residues. The J segment lost 0 bases and the V segment lost 3 bases, leaving 12 bases of the junction unmatched. CDR1 is GEAIGNYY and CDR2 is EKD in the germline V gene. The CDR3 reads CACDPLTGGPSSWDTRQMFF. The CDR3 DNA sequence: TGTGCCTGTGACCCCCTTACTGGGGGTCCAAGCTCCTGGGACACCCGACAGATGTTTTTC.

In its sample, this clone is medium-sized. With only one base between it and a far larger clone, this is likely a read error. This chain links TRDV2 with TRDJ1; 7 bases map to TRDD3. The V gene end was trimmed by 0 bases and the J gene end by 3 bases; junction bases not matched to a gene: 15. The germline V gene encodes CDR1 GEAIGNYY and CDR2 EKD. The CDR3 is 18 amino acids. CDR3 sequence: CACDTVSWAVGYSDKLIF. In DNA, the CDR3 is TGTGCCTGTGACACCGTTTCCTGGGCTGTGGGATACTCCGATAAACTCATCTTT.

About this clone itself: A far larger clone is off by one base, so a read error is likely. The V and J genes are TRDV2 and TRDJ1; 11 positions match TRDD3. V dropped 5 bases and J dropped 0; count of bases not matched to a gene: 16. The germline CDR1 and CDR2 sequences are GEAIGNYY and EKD. The CDR3 sequence is 19 residues long. The DNA for the CDR3 is TGTGCCTGTGGCACTGTTGCTGGGGGATACCCCTTTAACACCGATAAACTCATCTTT. This codes for CACGTVAGGYPFNTDKLIF.

This clone was observed a handful of times. A far larger clone is off by one base, so a read error is likely. The chain uses TRDV2 and TRDJ3; 8 bases match TRDD3. CDR1 is GEAIGNYY and CDR2 is EKD in the germline V gene. This CDR3 is built from 21 residues. V was clipped by 4 bases and J by 1 base; unmatched bases: 17. The CDR3 spells CACEAVLGGTPGSWDTRQMFF. The CDR3 region has the DNA TGTGCCTGTGAGGCCGTACTGGGGGGTACCCCCGGGTCCTGGGACACCCGACAGATGTTTTTC.

The table lists this clone with a few counts. TCRdb's listed protein matches a much larger clone and diverges from this DNA's translation at residue 10, likely through a read error; the protein shown comes from the DNA. The chain joins TRDV2 to TRDJ1; TRDD3 agrees at 8 bases. Germline V gene lookup returns CDR1 GEAIGNYY and CDR2 EKD. This CDR3 contains 15 residues. After removal of 0 bases from V and 3 bases from J, the junction contained 5 bases not matched to a gene. CDR3 nucleotide sequence: TGTGCCTGTGACACCGTGGGATACGTGCCCGATAAACTCATCTTT. Its protein is CACDTVGYVPDKLIF.

The sample holds a few counts of this clone. TCRdb shows a much larger clone's protein in place of this DNA's translation, and the two differ at residue 11, likely through a read error; the protein shown is translated from the DNA. The chain employs TRDV2 and TRDJ1, with TRDD3 identical over 9 bases. V shed 4 bases and J 6 bases; nucleotides not matched to a gene: 11. The CDR3 is made up of 15 amino acids. Germline CDR1 reads GEAIGNYY; CDR2 reads EKD. This chain's CDR3 is CACEGLGDISNKLIF. In DNA form, the CDR3 reads TGTGCCTGTGAGGGATTGGGGGATATCTCCAATAAACTCATCTTT.

This clone was counted between two and nine times. A far larger clone lies a single base away; this is likely a read error. Different DNA sequences within this sample yield the same CDR3. The V call is TRDV2, the J call TRDJ1; 8 bases align to TRDD3. The CDR3 spans 20 residues. From germline, CDR1 is GEAIGNYY and CDR2 EKD. Trimming cost V 3 bases and J 2 bases; bases outside gene matches: 22. CDR3 residues: CACDAILGGPQGLYTDKLIF. The CDR3 region has the DNA TGTGCCTGTGACGCGATACTGGGGGGTCCCCAGGGCTTGTATACCGATAAACTCATCTTT.

About this clone: It may be a read error: a sequence one base away is much more abundant. The sample holds other DNA sequences that translate to the same CDR3. V gene TRDV2 combines with J gene TRDJ1, with 8 nucleotides matching TRDD3. V lost 0 bases, J lost 2 bases, and 25 bases stayed unmatched. The CDR3 consists of 22 residues. Germline lookup yields CDR1 GEAIGNYY and CDR2 EKD. DNA for the CDR3: TGTGCCTGTGACACCGTACGGCCGGGCTCCTCCTCACTTGGGGATACTACCGATAAACTCATCTTT. Its translation is CACDTVRPGSSSLGDTTDKLIF.

This clone is medium-sized in the sample. The rearrangement uses TRDV2 and TRDJ1, with TRDD3 matching 10 bases. This CDR3 contains 19 residues. Trimming removed 0 bases from V and 1 base from J; junction bases left unmatched: 13. In germline, CDR1 is GEAIGNYY, CDR2 EKD. The CDR3 DNA reads as TGTGCCTGTGACACCGTTTCACGTACTGGGGGATCCTTCACCGATAAACTCATCTTT. Translated, it gives CACDTVSRTGGSFTDKLIF.

This clone is judged medium-sized (0.01 to 0.1%). The genes are TRDV1 and TRDJ1; no clear D gene. Germline CDR1 is TSWWSYY and CDR2 is QGS. CDR3 length equals 15 residues. Trimming left V 5 bases short and J 1 base short, with 14 bases between. As DNA, the CDR3 is TGTGCTCTTGGGAAGAAGTCGTCGGTCACCGATAAACTCATCTTT. It encodes CALGKKSSVTDKLIF.

A remark on this clone: The protein TCRdb lists belongs to a much larger clone and differs from this DNA's translation at residue 15, which points to a read error; the protein shown is made from the DNA. This rearrangement joins TRDV2 to TRDJ1; TRDD3 matches 12 bases. The germline CDR1 and CDR2 sequences are GEAIGNYY and EKD. This CDR3 is built from 16 residues. The CDR3 sequence is CACDPLWGIRGDKLTF. For the CDR3, the DNA is TGTGCCTGTGACCCCCTCTGGGGGATACGGGGCGATAAACTCACCTTT.

Worth noting for this clone: A far larger clone is just one base off, so this is likely a read error. Other DNA sequences of this sample code for an identical CDR3. CDR3 residues: CACDTLGARGDKLIF. The CDR3 nucleotides read TGTGCCTGCGACACCCTGGGGGCCCGGGGCGATAAACTCATCTTT. The chain has TRDV2 and TRDJ1; 7 positions agree with TRDD3. Germline loops: CDR1 GEAIGNYY, CDR2 EKD. The CDR3 length is 15 residues.

This chain connects TRDV2 to TRDJ1; TRDD3 aligns across 12 bases. The CDR3 sequence is 15 residues long. J gave up 4 bases and V 4 bases, and 6 bases lay outside the gene matches. CDR1 GEAIGNYY and CDR2 EKD come from the germline V gene. DNA of the CDR3: TGTGCCTGTGATGGACTGGGGGATACACTCGATAAACTCATCTTT. The encoded protein is CACDGLGDTLDKLIF.

This clone was seen a few times. The protein that TCRdb holds for this DNA derives from a much larger clone and differs from the translated DNA at residue 4, which likely indicates a read error; the protein shown here is translated from the DNA. This chain joins TRDV2 and TRDJ1; 8 bases agree with TRDD3. Germline V gene sequence: CDR1 GEAIGNYY, CDR2 EKD. CDR3 length: 15 residues. In DNA, the CDR3 is TGTGCCTGTGGCACCGTTGGGGGATACACCGATAAACTCATCTTT. As protein: CACGTVGGYTDKLIF.

Note on this clone: The protein recorded in TCRdb matches a much larger clone and deviates from this DNA's translation at residue 4, suggesting a read error; the protein here is obtained by translating the DNA. The chain recombines TRDV2 with TRDJ1; 9 bases are a match to TRDD2. There are 19 residues in the CDR3. The V gene's germline CDR1 is GEAIGNYY and CDR2 EKD. CDR3 loop: CACYTHLPTIRGDYDKLIF. The CDR3 DNA reads TGTGCCTGTTACACCCACCTTCCTACAATCCGTGGGGACTACGATAAACTCATCTTT.

This clone appeared a few times. The TCRdb protein, from a much larger clone, departs from this DNA's translation at residue 5, likely by read error; the protein shown derives from the DNA. This chain uses TRDV2 with TRDJ1, with TRDD3 matching over 8 bases. The CDR3 runs to 20 residues. Germline V gives CDR1 GEAIGNYY, CDR2 EKD. V gave up 3 bases and J gave up 0 bases; unmatched junction bases: 20. CDR3 sequence reads: CACDAVRDTRLGSNTDKLIF. In DNA, the CDR3 is TGTGCCTGTGACGCCGTTCGGGATACGCGTCTTGGATCGAACACCGATAAACTCATCTTT.

This chain uses TRDV2 with TRDJ1; TRDD3 aligns across 11 bases. Germline loops: CDR1 GEAIGNYY, CDR2 EKD. CDR3 length: 18 amino acids. The trim removed 4 bases at V and 4 bases at J, leaving 16 bases unmatched. CDR3 DNA: TGTGCCTGTGAACCGGTCGCCGCCTGGGGGATACAGTTCGATAAACTCATCTTT. Residues: CACEPVAAWGIQFDKLIF.

This clone was seen a few times. This DNA's translation and the protein TCRdb lists, from a much larger clone, do not match at residue 4, likely due to a read error; the protein shown is translated from the DNA. The chain is built from TRDV2 and TRDJ1; 12 nucleotides match TRDD3. The junction had 5 bases not matched to a gene; V was cut back by 5 bases and J by 2 bases. The germline V gene has CDR1 GEAIGNYY and CDR2 EKD. The CDR3 sequence is 15 residues long. CDR3 sequence (DNA): TGTGCCTGTGTAGCGCTGGGGGATACGACCGATAAACTCATCTTT. Encoded protein: CACVALGDTTDKLIF.

In the case of this clone: Only one base separates this from a far larger clonotype, so it likely reflects a read error. V is TRDV2 and J is TRDJ1, with 10 bases identical to TRDD3. Losses at the gene ends were 9 bases for V and 1 base for J; bases not matched to a gene: 16. The length of the CDR3 is 17 residues. Germline CDR1 reads GEAIGNYY; CDR2 reads EKD. CDR3 protein: CARAPLGDTVFTDKLIF. Written as DNA, the CDR3 is TGTGCCCGTGCCCCGTTGGGGGATACTGTCTTCACCGATAAACTCATCTTT.

Sample share makes this clone medium-sized. A far larger clone is off by one base, so a read error is likely. The chain recombines TRDV2 with TRDJ1; 12 bases match TRDD3. CDR1 and CDR2 (germline): GEAIGNYY, EKD. The CDR3 runs to 14 residues. The CDR3 reads CACDVLGDTYKPIF. The CDR3 region has the DNA TGTGCCTGTGATGTACTGGGGGATACCTATAAACCCATCTTT.

Only a few counts were recorded for this clone. The protein given by TCRdb reflects a much larger clone and differs at residue 6 from this DNA's translation, likely from a read error; the protein shown is the DNA's translation. V is TRDV2 and J is TRDJ1; TRDD3 matches at 11 bases. CDR1 is GEAIGNYY and CDR2 is EKD in the germline V gene. Trimming took 1 base from V and 0 from J; bases not matched to a gene: 12. CDR3 size: 19 residues. CDR3 nucleotides: TGTGCCTGTGACACTGCTGCTGGGGGATACCCCTTTAACACCGATAAACTCATCTTT. It is translated as CACDTAAGGYPFNTDKLIF.

This clone is labeled as medium-sized. The chain joins TRDV2 to TRDJ1, with 9 bases identical to TRDD3. Trimming removed 3 bases from V and 9 bases from J; junction bases left unmatched: 19. The CDR3 length is 17 residues. Germline values: CDR1 GEAIGNYY, CDR2 EKD. Here the CDR3 reads CACDGVLGDRTLRELIF. The CDR3 nucleotides read TGTGCCTGTGACGGGGTACTGGGGGACCGAACCCTTAGGGAACTCATCTTT.

This clone was picked up a small number of times. The translation of this DNA and the TCRdb protein of a much larger clone differ at residue 6, probably owing to a read error; the protein shown here is translated from the DNA. The gene calls are TRDV2 and TRDJ1; TRDD3 aligns across 9 bases. J was trimmed by 4 bases and V by 1 base; bases with no gene match: 9. The CDR3 is made up of 16 amino acids. Germline CDR1 reads GEAIGNYY; CDR2 reads EKD. The CDR3 DNA follows: TGTGCCTGTGACACTCCCCTGGGGGATCGCAACGATAAACTCATCTTT. It is translated as CACDTPLGDRNDKLIF.

There are a few counts of this clone. The TCRdb record carries a much larger clone's protein, which differs from this DNA's translation at residue 3; a read error is the likely cause, and the protein listed here is the DNA translation. The rearrangement uses TRDV2 and TRDJ1; 10 nucleotides match TRDD3. This CDR3 region has 16 residues. Germline loops: CDR1 GEAIGNYY, CDR2 EKD. CDR3 in amino acids: CASDTLTGGYTDKLIF. The CDR3 DNA sequence: TGTGCCAGTGACACCTTGACTGGGGGATACACCGATAAACTCATCTTT.

A remark on this clone: The mismatch at residue 8 between this DNA's translation and the TCRdb protein of a much larger clone likely reflects a read error; the protein shown is translated from the DNA. The chain uses TRDV2 and TRDJ1; D unresolved. Germline CDR1 reads GEAIGNYY; CDR2 reads EKD. The ends were cut back, 4 bases at V and 3 bases at J, with 20 bases in the middle. The CDR3 contains 16 residues. The CDR3 here is CACEWMTRERADKLIF. In nucleotides, the CDR3 is TGTGCCTGTGAATGGATGACCCGGGAGAGGGCCGATAAACTCATCTTT.

This clone was seen a few times. One end of the junction varies from germline; a read error may be responsible. The same CDR3 arises from other DNA sequences in this sample as well. The chain recombines TRDV1 with TRDJ1, with 9 nucleotides matching TRDD2. Germline CDR1 and CDR2: TSWWSYY and QGS. The CDR3 length is 22 residues. This CDR3 is CALGGPAFLRRSLLGNTDKLIF. The DNA for the CDR3 is TGTGCTCTTGGGGGCCCGGCCTTCCTACGGAGAAGTTTACTGGGCAACACCGACAAACTCATCTTT.

This clone was counted between two and nine times. A far larger clone is one base from this, pointing to a likely read error. Other DNA sequences in the same sample also yield this CDR3. The genes are TRDV2 and TRDJ1; the match to TRDD3 covers 7 bases. J gave up 0 bases and V 0 bases, and 15 bases lay outside the gene matches. The CDR3 loop spans 19 amino acids. The germline V gene has CDR1 GEAIGNYY and CDR2 EKD. The CDR3 DNA sequence: TGTGCCTGTGACACCGTTTTGCCTGGGGGTTCCTCGTACACCGATAAACTCATCTTT. As protein: CACDTVLPGGSSYTDKLIF.

This clone was counted between two and nine times. A read error likely explains why the TCRdb protein, taken from a much larger clone, differs from this DNA's translation at residue 7; the protein shown is translated from the DNA. The rearrangement joins TRDV2 to TRDJ1; D perhaps matches TRDD3 (5 bases). This CDR3 is 20 amino acids long. The germline V gene has CDR1 GEAIGNYY and CDR2 EKD. This CDR3 reads CACDTVPAWVSPHTTDTLIF. The DNA of the CDR3 is TGTGCCTGTGACACCGTGCCGGCCTGGGTGTCACCTCATACGACCGATACACTCATCTTT.

To note about this clone: The TCRdb protein comes from a much larger clone and disagrees with this DNA's translation at residue 5, likely due to a read error; the protein given here is derived from the DNA. The V gene is TRDV2, the J gene TRDJ3; 11 bases agree with TRDD3. V shed 1 base and J 0 bases; nucleotides not matched to a gene: 1. In germline, CDR1 is GEAIGNYY, CDR2 EKD. The CDR3 has 18 residues. The CDR3 loop is CACDTLGDSSWDTRQMFF. The DNA of the CDR3 is TGTGCCTGTGACACACTGGGGGATAGCTCCTGGGACACCCGACAGATGTTTTTC.